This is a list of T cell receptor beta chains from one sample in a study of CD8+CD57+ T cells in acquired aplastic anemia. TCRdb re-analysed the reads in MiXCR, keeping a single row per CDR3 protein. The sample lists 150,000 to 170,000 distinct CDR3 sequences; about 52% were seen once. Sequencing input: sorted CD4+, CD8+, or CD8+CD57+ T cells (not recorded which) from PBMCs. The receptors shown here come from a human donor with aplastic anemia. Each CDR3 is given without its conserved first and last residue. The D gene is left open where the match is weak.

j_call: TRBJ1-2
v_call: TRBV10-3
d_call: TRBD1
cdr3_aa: AISVSDREGYT

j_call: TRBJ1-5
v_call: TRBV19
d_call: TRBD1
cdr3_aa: ATTGARDQPQH

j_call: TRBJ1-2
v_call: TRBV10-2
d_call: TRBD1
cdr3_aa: ASCLTGREFGYT

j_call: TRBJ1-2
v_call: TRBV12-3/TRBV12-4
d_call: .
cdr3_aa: ASSFGQTLYGYT

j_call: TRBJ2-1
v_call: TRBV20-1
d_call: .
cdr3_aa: SASSEHRGYNEQF

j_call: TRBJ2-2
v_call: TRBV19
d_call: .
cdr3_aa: ASKGWELL

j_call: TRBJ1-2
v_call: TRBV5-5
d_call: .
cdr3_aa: ASSRIERRGGYGYT

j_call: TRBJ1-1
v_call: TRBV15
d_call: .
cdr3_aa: ATSRDQSVSTEAF

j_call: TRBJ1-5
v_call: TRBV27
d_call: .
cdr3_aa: ASSFGEGQPQH

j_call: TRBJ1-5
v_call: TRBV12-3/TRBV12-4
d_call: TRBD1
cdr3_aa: ASSQDRGIPVAQH

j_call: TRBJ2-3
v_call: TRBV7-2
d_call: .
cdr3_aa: ASSSVITQY

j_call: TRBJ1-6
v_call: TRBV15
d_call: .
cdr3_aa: ATTGGVNSPLH

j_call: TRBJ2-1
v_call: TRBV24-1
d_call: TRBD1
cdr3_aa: ATRGGDSSYNEQF

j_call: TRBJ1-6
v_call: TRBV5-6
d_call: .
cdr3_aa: ASSLPLRGINSPLH

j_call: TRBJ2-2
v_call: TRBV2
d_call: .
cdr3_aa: ASSEAWTGELF

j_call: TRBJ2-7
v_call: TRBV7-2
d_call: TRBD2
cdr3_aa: ASSLLGGAGEQY

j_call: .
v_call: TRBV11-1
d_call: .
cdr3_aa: ASSLEEGWAVDDIQY

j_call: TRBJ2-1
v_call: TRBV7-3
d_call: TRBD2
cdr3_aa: ASSSRLAGVNEQF

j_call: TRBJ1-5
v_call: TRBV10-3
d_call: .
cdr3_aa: AISAGSEDQPQH

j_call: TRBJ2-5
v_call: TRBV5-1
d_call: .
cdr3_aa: ASSAKISGGTRETQY

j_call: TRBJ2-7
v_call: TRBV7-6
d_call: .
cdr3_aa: ASSLAPDGYEQY

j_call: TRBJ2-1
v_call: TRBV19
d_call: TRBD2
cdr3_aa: ASSLLAGNEQF

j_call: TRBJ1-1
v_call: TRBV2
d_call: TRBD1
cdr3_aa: ASSGGQGSTEAF

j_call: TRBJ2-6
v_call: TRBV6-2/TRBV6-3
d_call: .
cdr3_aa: ASSIPRPRANVLT

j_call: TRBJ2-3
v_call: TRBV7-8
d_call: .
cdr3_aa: ASSPQFSTDTQY

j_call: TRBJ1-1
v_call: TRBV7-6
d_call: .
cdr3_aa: ASSRNLNTEAF

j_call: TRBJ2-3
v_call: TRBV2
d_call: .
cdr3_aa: ASSPLLSTDTQY

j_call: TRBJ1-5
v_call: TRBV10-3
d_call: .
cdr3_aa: AISGGHGNQPQH

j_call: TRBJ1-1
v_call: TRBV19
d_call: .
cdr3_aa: ASSKGSVGAF

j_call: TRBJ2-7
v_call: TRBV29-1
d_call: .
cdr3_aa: SVEVTLGYEQY

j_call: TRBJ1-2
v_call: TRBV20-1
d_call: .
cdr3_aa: SARDSLGQHGYT

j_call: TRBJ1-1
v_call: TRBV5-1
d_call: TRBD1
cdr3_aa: ASGGQGRAEAF

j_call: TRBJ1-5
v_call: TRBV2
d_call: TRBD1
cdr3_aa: ASSDPRQGNQPQH